Shown below are 26 T cell receptor beta chains from a single sample sequenced in a study of blood T cells in healthy people across ages. For the second PCR, which ran for 7 to 11 cycles, a sample-barcoded 5' primer and a J-beta primer mix were used. TCRdb fed the 5' RACE reads into MiXCR, producing one record per CDR3 protein. This sample has fewer than 2,000,000 distinct CDR3 sequences; roughly two fifths occur once, and the top ten carry roughly 24%. The sequenced material came from blood. All receptors come from a human donor in good health.

The CDR3 nucleotides are TGCAGTGCTATAGGGTTTGAGCGGGGAGCCTACGAGCAGTACTTC. This sequence encodes CSAIGFERGAYEQYF. The genes are TRBV20-1 and TRBJ2-7; 7 nucleotides line up with TRBD2. This CDR3 is 15 amino acids long. CDR1 and CDR2 (germline): DFQATT, SNEGSKA (reference sequence). V lost 4 bases to trimming and J lost 2 bases; unmatched junction nucleotides: 11.

There are a few counts of this clonotype. The gene calls are TRBV5-1 and TRBJ2-3; 9 nucleotides match TRBD2. The V and J ends lost 4 bases and 4 bases, in that order; junction bases with no gene match: 16. Per germline, CDR1 SGHRS and CDR2 YFSETQ. The CDR3 is made up of 18 amino acids. The CDR3 region has the DNA TGCGCCAGCAGCCCACGTCCACCTAGCGGGGTCCAGGCAGATACGCAGTATTTT. Protein product: CASSPRPPSGVQADTQYF.

For this clonotype: An end of the junction differs from the germline gene, which may be a read error. The chain links TRBV20-1 to TRBJ1-2, with unresolved D. Looked up from germline, CDR1 is DFQATT and CDR2 is SNEGSKA (reference sequence). The CDR3 length is 15 residues. CDR3 coding DNA: TGCAGTGCTAGATCTTTATCTGGAGAAGTGCATGGCCACACCTTC. Translation: CSARSLSGEVHGHTF.

This chain uses TRBV4-3 with TRBJ2-5, with 10 bases matching TRBD2. V was clipped by 0 bases and J by 4 bases; unmatched bases: 11. In germline, CDR1 is LGHNA, CDR2 YSLEER. The CDR3 covers 18 residues. The DNA of the CDR3 is TGCGCCAGCAGCCAAGATTTTGACAGCGGGAGGGTAGGAGAGACCCAGTACTTC. Protein product: CASSQDFDSGRVGETQYF.

The rearrangement joins TRBV28 to TRBJ2-7; D unresolved. Trimming cost V 9 bases and J 6 bases, with 9 bases left between them. This CDR3 comprises 10 residues. Germline loops: CDR1 MDHEN, CDR2 SYDVKM. The CDR3 sequence is CASAYGEQYF. CDR3 nucleotide sequence: TGTGCCAGTGCCTATGGCGAGCAGTACTTC.

This clonotype has only a few counts. The chain joins TRBV4-2 to TRBJ2-7; D perhaps matches TRBD1 (5 bases). CDR3 length equals 15 residues. The germline gives CDR1 LGHNA, CDR2 YNFKEQ. Between the trimmed V and J ends, which lost 2 bases and 0 bases, there was a span of 11 bases. The CDR3 region is CASSQTSDSSYEQYF. As DNA, the CDR3 is TGTGCCAGCAGCCAAACGTCCGACAGCTCCTACGAGCAGTACTTC.

This clonotype has just a few counts. The gene calls are TRBV6-1 and TRBJ1-5, with 8 bases lining up with TRBD1. The CDR3 covers 16 residues. CDR1 is MNHNS, CDR2 SASEGT, per germline. J was trimmed by 6 bases and V by 2 bases; bases with no gene match: 9. CDR3 coding DNA: TGTGCCAGCAGTGAAATGGGGCAGGGGGCTGGTCAGCCCCAGCATTTT. Translation: CASSEMGQGAGQPQHF.

J is TRBJ2-7 and V is TRBV3-1; TRBD2 might be the D (6 bases). Germline CDR1 LGHDT, CDR2 YNNKEL (reference sequence). The CDR3 contains 14 residues. With 5 bases removed from V and 2 bases from J, the gap between germline ends came to 13 bases. CDR3: CASSDGGGTYEQYF. CDR3 nucleotides: TGTGCCAGCAGCGACGGGGGTGGAACCTACGAGCAGTACTTC.

The rearrangement uses TRBV12-3 or TRBV12-4 and TRBJ1-2; 7 positions agree with TRBD1. The CDR3 length is 17 residues. After removal of 1 base from V and 4 bases from J, the junction contained 12 bases not matched to a gene. CDR3 loop: CASSLDRDSKNPYGYTF. The CDR3 DNA reads TGTGCCAGCAGTTTAGACCGGGACAGCAAGAATCCCTATGGCTACACCTTC.

The chain employs TRBV25-1 and TRBJ2-7; D might be TRBD2 (6 bases). The DNA end favors TRBJ2-5, so the J call may be wrong. CDR3 length: 16 amino acids. Per the germline V gene, CDR1 is MGHDK and CDR2 is SYGVNS. The CDR3 reads CASSELEIADPETQYF. As DNA, the CDR3 is TGTGCCAGCAGTGAATTGGAAATAGCGGATCCAGAGACCCAGTACTTC.

The sample holds a few counts of this clonotype. This chain joins TRBV9 and TRBJ2-3; 8 bases are shared with TRBD2. V shed 1 base, J shed 0 bases, and the junction held 4 bases outside the gene matches. Germline V CDR1 and CDR2: SGDLS, YYNGEE. There are 16 residues in the CDR3. The CDR3 DNA follows: TGTGCCAGCAGCGTAAGTAGCGGGGCTAGCACAGATACGCAGTATTTT. This codes for CASSVSSGASTDTQYF.

This clonotype was recorded a few times. The chain employs TRBV7-9 and TRBJ2-5; 9 positions match TRBD1. This CDR3 comprises 13 residues. V gave up 5 bases and J gave up 5 bases; unmatched junction bases: 3. Per the germline V gene, CDR1 is SEHNR and CDR2 is FQNEAQ (reference sequence). CDR3 in amino acids: CASSRQGVETQYF. For the CDR3, the DNA is TGTGCCAGCAGCCGACAGGGGGTGGAGACCCAGTACTTC.

The chain employs TRBV7-8 and TRBJ1-6, with D hard to call. The V gene lost 7 bases and the J gene lost 9 bases, with 19 bases spanning the gap. Germline loops: CDR1 SGHVS, CDR2 FQNEAQ. This CDR3 comprises 15 residues. CDR3 sequence reads: CASTILGSPGSPLHF. CDR3 sequence (DNA): TGTGCCAGCACAATACTGGGCAGTCCAGGTTCACCCCTCCACTTT.

V is TRBV3-1 and J is TRBJ1-6; perhaps TRBD1 as D (5 bases). The CDR3 spans 16 residues. Trimming shortened V by 4 bases and J by 6 bases, and 16 bases separated the two germline ends. Per germline, CDR1 LGHDT and CDR2 YNNKEL (reference sequence). The CDR3 DNA is TGTGCCAGCAGCCCGGACCTTAGGGGCGGTAATTCACCCCTCCACTTT. Residues: CASSPDLRGGNSPLHF.

A few counts support this clonotype. The V and J genes are TRBV7-2 and TRBJ1-1; D is unresolved. The CDR3 length is 14 residues. V lost 4 bases and J lost 0, with 9 bases in between. Germline V gene lookup returns CDR1 SGHTA and CDR2 FQGNSA. In nucleotides, the CDR3 is TGTGCCAGCAGCTACAGAAACCTGAACACTGAAGCTTTCTTT. Translating it yields CASSYRNLNTEAFF.

The rearrangement joins TRBV6-1 to TRBJ1-5, with D unresolved. There are 18 residues in the CDR3. Between the trimmed V and J ends, which lost 7 bases and 1 base, there was a span of 23 bases. From germline, CDR1 is MNHNS and CDR2 SASEGT. The chain's CDR3 is CASKVLRPGSGSNQPQHF. In nucleotides, the CDR3 is TGTGCCAGCAAAGTACTCCGGCCAGGTAGTGGCAGCAATCAGCCCCAGCATTTT.

The chain uses TRBV5-5 and TRBJ1-1, with a weak D call TRBD1 (5 bases). The CDR3 has 14 amino acids. V lost 4 bases and J 5 bases, leaving 15 bases between the germline ends. Germline V gene data show CDR1 as SGHKS and CDR2 as YYEKEE (reference sequence). The CDR3 region has the DNA TGTGCCAGCAGCCGAGGACAATTGGGGACTGAAGCTTTCTTT. This gives the protein CASSRGQLGTEAFF. The variable domain in full, with the rest retrieved from reference TRBV5-5 and TRBJ1-1, is DAGVTQSPTHLIKTRGQQVTLRCSPISGHKSVSWYQQVLGQGPQFIFQYYEKEERGRGNFPDRFSARQFPNYSSELNVNALLLGDSALYLCASSRGQLGTEAFFGQGTRLTVV.

The chain is built from TRBV25-1 and TRBJ2-5; D is ambiguous. The germline CDR1 and CDR2 sequences are MGHDK and SYGVNS. The length of the CDR3 is 16 residues. Between the trimmed V and J ends, which lost 6 bases and 4 bases, there was a span of 21 bases. The CDR3 nucleotides are TGTGCCAGCAGCTTGAGAGCTAAGGGTTTCGGAGAGACCCAGTACTTC. Amino acid sequence: CASSLRAKGFGETQYF. The variable domain in full, with the rest retrieved from reference TRBV25-1 and TRBJ2-5, is EADIYQTPRYLVIGTGKKITLECSQTMGHDKMYWYQQDPGMELHLIHYSYGVNSTEKGDLSSESTVSRIRTEHFPLTLESARPSHTSQYLCASSLRAKGFGETQYFGPGTRLLVL.

V is TRBV15 and J is TRBJ2-4; D not resolved. The J call is doubtful: the DNA matches TRBJ2-7 better. Germline V lookup: CDR1 LNHNV, CDR2 YYDKDF (reference sequence). There are 16 residues in the CDR3. The CDR3 DNA sequence: TGTGCCACCAGCTCCCCTCCCCTAAGACAACCCTACGAGCAGTACTTC. Translating gives CATSSPPLRQPYEQYF.

This clonotype turned up a few times. The V and J genes are TRBV3-1 and TRBJ1-1; 8 nucleotides align to TRBD1. Trimming removed 0 bases from V and 10 bases from J; junction bases left unmatched: 10. The CDR3 runs to 15 residues. CDR1 and CDR2 (germline): LGHDT, YNNKEL (reference sequence). CDR3 nucleotide sequence: TGTGCCAGCAGCCAAGACGTCCTACAGGGGGGTGCAGCTTTCTTT. It yields the protein CASSQDVLQGGAAFF.

The J gene is TRBJ2-1, the V gene TRBV4-1, with 13 positions matching TRBD2. CDR1 and CDR2 (germline): MGHRA, YSYEKL. The CDR3 loop spans 20 amino acids. Trimming removed 1 base from V and 2 bases from J; junction bases left unmatched: 11. CDR3 residues: CASSQATGTSGATPYNEQFF. CDR3 DNA sequence: TGCGCCAGCAGCCAAGCTACCGGGACTAGCGGGGCGACGCCCTACAATGAGCAGTTCTTC.

V and J are TRBV7-3 and TRBJ1-1; D possibly corresponds to TRBD1 (5 bases). The CDR3 length is 14 residues. Trimming took off 5 bases at V and 4 bases at J, with 14 bases between the two ends. In germline, CDR1 is SGHTA, CDR2 FQGTGA. The CDR3 DNA is TGTGCCAGCAGCCCGGACTTTAGGGGCACTGAAGCTTTCTTT. Residues: CASSPDFRGTEAFF.

This chain connects TRBV7-3 to TRBJ2-3, with TRBD2 as a possible D gene (5 bases). The CDR3 spans 16 residues. CDR1 is SGHTA, CDR2 FQGTGA, per germline. The germline V and J ends were trimmed by 1 base and 1 base, with 12 bases remaining between them. The CDR3 sequence is CASSLSSASGTDTQYF. The CDR3 DNA is TGTGCCAGCAGCTTAAGTAGCGCCTCTGGCACAGATACGCAGTATTTT.

This chain links TRBV7-9 with TRBJ1-4, with TRBD1 identical over 10 bases. Trimming removed 3 bases from V and 4 bases from J; junction bases left unmatched: 8. This CDR3 is 17 amino acids long. The germline CDR1 and CDR2 sequences are SEHNR and FQNEAQ (reference sequence). CDR3 in amino acids: CASSFDPGQGFNEKLFF. The CDR3 bases are TGTGCCAGCAGCTTTGATCCGGGACAGGGGTTTAATGAAAAACTGTTTTTT.

A remark on this clonotype: The junction and the germline gene differ at one end; a read error may be behind it. The rearrangement uses TRBV7-2 and TRBJ1-2; TRBD1 aligns across 11 bases. The CDR3 length is 17 residues. Germline V gene lookup returns CDR1 SGHTA and CDR2 FQGNSA. CDR3 loop: CASSARTGGVFNYGYTF. The CDR3 DNA reads as TGTGCCAGCAGCGCTAGGACAGGGGGCGTCTTCAACTATGGTTACACCTTC.

The chain combines TRBV7-3 with TRBJ2-5; a possible D gene is TRBD2 (6 bases). V was trimmed by 2 bases and J by 5 bases, leaving 12 bases between them. The length of the CDR3 is 14 residues. CDR1 and CDR2 (germline): SGHTA, FQGTGA. The CDR3 protein is CASSLYGAGETQYF. The CDR3 nucleotides are TGTGCCAGCAGCTTATATGGGGCGGGGGAGACCCAGTACTTC.